This T cell receptor beta chain was recorded in a study of cytomegalovirus exposure and HLA in healthy donors. Concerning this clone: Its antigen is as yet unknown.

Study conclusions and caveats: HLA allele associations emerged for roughly 17,000 TCR beta sequences in a later analysis, at 0.05 false discovery rate.

A multiplex PCR was run with 60 Vbeta primers and 13 Jbeta primers. The method was immunoSEQ multiplex PCR; TCRdb's version includes in-frame clones alone and lacks a portion of them. Of about 300,000 clones detected, 70% to 90% appear once; the ten largest clones hold almost 4%. The material sequenced was PBMCs. The clonotype originates from a man aged 40-49 years in good health and CMV-seropositive.

The chain's CDR3 is CASSQDPGIANYEQFF. CDR3 coding DNA: TGTGCCAGCAGCCAAGATCCCGGAATAGCGAACTATGAGCAGTTCTTC. This chain links TRBV4-2 with TRBJ2-1; TRBD2 might be the D (5 bases). CDR3 length equals 16 residues. The V gene lost 0 bases and the J gene lost 8 bases, with 17 bases spanning the gap. CDR1 is LGHNA, CDR2 YNFKEQ, per germline.